This T cell receptor beta chain emerged from a study of vaccination and CD4 T cells after COVID-19. Scientists ran DNA taken from cultured CD4+ T cells through the Oncomine TCR Beta short-read assay for sequencing. A single record per CDR3 protein comes from TCRdb applying MiXCR to the PCR reads. Among more than 15,000 distinct CDR3 sequences listed, 45% to 65% were seen once. Treatment defined: roughly 10-day PBMC culture with coronavirus spike peptide pools or control peptides (ViraFEST assay). Cultures used more than 1.5 million PBMCs per well, 9 to 10 IU/ml IL-2 and about 10 ug/ml peptides. Only a few counts were recorded for this clonotype. The antigen remains unidentified. The sequences come from cultured CD4+ T cells from blood, collected after SARS-CoV-2 vaccination. This clonotype was obtained from a human donor with COVID-19.

For the CDR3, the DNA is TGTGCCAGCAGTGGGGCCCCACTGCAACCCCAGCATTTT. This codes for CASSGAPLQPQHF. The chain carries TRBV6-1 and TRBJ1-5; the D is unclear. CDR1 MNHNS and CDR2 SASEGT come from the germline V gene. CDR3 length: 13 residues. The V and J ends lost 4 bases and 10 bases respectively, with 14 bases between them.